This T cell receptor (beta chain) was recovered during a study of technical replicates of blood from a few donors (TCRdb year 2017). Library prep was done by the immunoSEQ multiplex PCR assay. The clones in this table, taken by TCRdb from immuneACCESS, are in-frame only. Not every clone is retained; where verified, under half of the shortfall comes from an unresolved V gene, and the cause of the rest is unknown. The sample yields some 71,000 clones; 95% to 98% were counted once. The ten largest make up almost 0.3% of the sample. Trimming costs V 9 bases and J 8 bases, and their ends lie 19 bases apart. Inclusive of the bounding cysteine and phenylalanine, the CDR3 is 13 residues long. CDR3 DNA only is kept here, 39 bases in frame from base 1. Taken from the germline V gene (reference sequence), the CDR1 and CDR2 loops are SEHNR and FQNEAQ. In the case of this clone: The target of this receptor is not known. No base quality values were provided; no much bigger clone lies one nucleotide off.

The sequence came from a human donor in good health. The chain joins TRBV7-9 to TRBJ1-1; TRBD1 could be the D gene, as 6 bases match. Sequenced: T cells isolated from PBMCs. The nucleotide sequence reads TGTGCCAGTTCAGGGGCTATTGTATCCGAAGCTTTCTTT. Its product reads: CASSGAIVSEAFF.